This TCR beta chain came from a study of sequential checkpoint blockade in melanoma. Study-level background: Patients were randomized 1:1 to nivolumab-then-ipilimumab or ipilimumab-then-nivolumab first-line. After both sequences, patients received maintenance nivolumab.

Treatment given: randomized to nivolumab then ipilimumab (arm A) or the reverse (arm B). None of the patients previously received DNA-damaging chemotherapy. From thawed PBMCs, live CD3+CD8+ cells negative for CD19 and CD56 were sorted. Method: immunoSEQ multiplex PCR; TCRdb's copy keeps in-frame clones and lacks some. The table lists 20,000 or so clones, over 70% of them singletons. V gave up 4 bases and J gave up 2 bases, with 14 bases separating them. Germline CDR1 MNHEY, CDR2 SMNVEV (reference sequence). This CDR3 spans 15 amino acids. The chain recombines TRBV27 with TRBJ1-2; no reliable D call. The sample consisted of CD8+ T cells sorted from blood (inferred from file names), taken from a patient given nivolumab and ipilimumab in sequence. The source of this sequence is a human donor with melanoma. The CDR3 sequence: CASSSRGGLNYGYTF. CDR3 coding DNA: TGTGCCAGCAGTTCGCGGGGAGGGCTGAACTATGGCTACACCTTC.